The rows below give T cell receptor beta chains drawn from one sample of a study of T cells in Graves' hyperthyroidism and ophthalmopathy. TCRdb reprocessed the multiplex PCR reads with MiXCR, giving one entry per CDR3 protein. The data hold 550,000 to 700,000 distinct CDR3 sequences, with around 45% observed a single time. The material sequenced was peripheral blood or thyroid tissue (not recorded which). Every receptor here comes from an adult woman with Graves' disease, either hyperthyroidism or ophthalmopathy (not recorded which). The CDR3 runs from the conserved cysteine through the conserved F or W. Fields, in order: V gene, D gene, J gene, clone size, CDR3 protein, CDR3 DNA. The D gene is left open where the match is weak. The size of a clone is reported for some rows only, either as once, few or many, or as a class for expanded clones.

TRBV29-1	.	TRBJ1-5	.	CSVELDIRQPQHF	TGCAGCGTTGAACTCGACATTCGGCAGCCCCAGCATTTT
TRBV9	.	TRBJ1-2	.	CASSGSRDTLNYGYTF	TGTGCCAGCAGCGGATCCCGGGACACTCTTAACTATGGCTACACCTTC
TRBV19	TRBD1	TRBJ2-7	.	CASSTLRDRGAYEQYF	TGTGCCAGTAGTACGCTACGTGACAGGGGTGCCTACGAGCAGTACTTC
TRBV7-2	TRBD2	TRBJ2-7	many	CASSWSGSSYEQYF	TGTGCCAGCAGCTGGAGCGGGAGTTCCTACGAGCAGTACTTC
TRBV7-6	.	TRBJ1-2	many	CASSFGDLPDGYTF	TGTGCCAGCAGCTTTGGCGACCTCCCGGATGGCTACACCTTC
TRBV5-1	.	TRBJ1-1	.	CASGLDSRDTEAFF	TGCGCCAGCGGCTTGGACTCCAGGGATACTGAAGCTTTCTTT
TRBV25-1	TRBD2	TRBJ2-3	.	CASSVGTGGPSTDTQYF	TGTGCCAGCAGTGTGGGGACGGGAGGGCCCAGTACAGATACGCAGTATTTT
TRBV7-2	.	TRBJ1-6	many	CASSFRNSPLHF	TGTGCCAGCAGCTTTCGAAATTCACCCCTCCACTTT
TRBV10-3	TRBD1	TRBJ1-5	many	CAISEKGQGANQPQHF	TGTGCCATCAGTGAGAAGGGACAGGGTGCCAATCAGCCCCAGCATTTT
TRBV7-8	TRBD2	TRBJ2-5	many	CASTDRGRAEETQYF	TGTGCCAGCACCGACCGGGGGAGGGCGGAAGAGACCCAGTACTTC
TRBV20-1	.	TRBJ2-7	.	CSARDPARNYEQYF	TGCAGTGCTAGAGATCCGGCTAGGAACTACGAGCAGTACTTC
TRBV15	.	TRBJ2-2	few	CATSRQDGELFF	TGTGCCACCAGTAGACAGGACGGGGAGCTGTTTTTT
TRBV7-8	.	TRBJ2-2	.	CASSLLQGLGNTGELFF	TGTGCCAGCAGCTTGCTACAGGGACTCGGGAACACCGGGGAGCTGTTTTTT
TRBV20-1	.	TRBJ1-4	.	CSAERGGLGEKLFF	TGCAGTGCCGAACGGGGGGGACTTGGAGAAAAACTGTTTTTT
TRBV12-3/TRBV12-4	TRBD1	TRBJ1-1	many	CASSLGTGPLEAFF	TGTGCCAGCAGTTTAGGGACAGGGCCGCTTGAAGCTTTCTTT
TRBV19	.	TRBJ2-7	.	CASSITGGSGEQYF	TGTGCCAGTAGTATAACAGGTGGTTCAGGAGAGCAGTACTTC
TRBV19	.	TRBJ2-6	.	CASSIMTGANVLTF	TGTGCCAGTAGTATTATGACAGGGGCCAACGTCCTGACTTTC
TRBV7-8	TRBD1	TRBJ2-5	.	CASSAPGGKETQYF	TGTGCCAGCAGCGCTCCAGGGGGTAAAGAGACCCAGTACTTC
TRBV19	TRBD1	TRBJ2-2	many	CASRLDRVYAGELFF	TGTGCCAGTAGGTTGGACAGGGTTTATGCCGGGGAGCTGTTTTTT
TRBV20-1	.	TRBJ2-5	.	CSARRRRVETQYF	TGCAGTGCTAGACGCAGGAGGGTGGAGACCCAGTACTTC
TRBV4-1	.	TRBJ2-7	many	CASSQDWQGGEQYF	TGCGCCAGCAGCCAAGATTGGCAGGGCGGCGAGCAGTACTTC
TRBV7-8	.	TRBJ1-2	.	CASSQSESDGYTF	TGTGCCAGCAGCCAATCGGAGAGCGATGGCTACACCTTC
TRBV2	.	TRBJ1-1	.	CASSPHPTANTEAFF	TGTGCCAGTAGTCCCCACCCGACAGCGAACACTGAAGCTTTCTTT
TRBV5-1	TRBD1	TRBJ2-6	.	CASSWDRGNVLTF	TGCGCCAGCAGCTGGGACAGGGGCAACGTCCTGACTTTC
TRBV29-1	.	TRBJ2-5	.	CSVEGGGNPRTQYF	TGCAGCGTTGAAGGGGGAGGCAACCCGCGGACCCAGTACTTC
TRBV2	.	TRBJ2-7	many	CASSEPQSYEQYF	TGTGCCAGCAGTGAACCACAGTCCTACGAGCAGTACTTC
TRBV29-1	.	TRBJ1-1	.	CSVAEGAGGYSTEAFF	TGCAGCGTTGCCGAGGGAGCCGGTGGCTACAGCACTGAAGCTTTCTTT
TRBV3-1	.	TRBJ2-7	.	CASSQGSTTGRDEQYF	TGTGCCAGCAGCCAAGGATCCACGACAGGGAGGGACGAGCAGTACTTC
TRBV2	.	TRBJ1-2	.	CASRGDSFYGYTF	TGTGCCAGCAGGGGCGACAGCTTCTATGGCTACACCTTC
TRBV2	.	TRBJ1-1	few	CASKRARINTEAFF	TGTGCCAGCAAAAGGGCCAGGATCAACACTGAAGCTTTCTTT
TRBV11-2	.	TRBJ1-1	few	CASSLRDTNTEAFF	TGTGCCAGCAGCTTACGTGACACGAACACTGAAGCTTTCTTT
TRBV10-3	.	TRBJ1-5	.	CAISEEGMMETQYFGPGTRLQHF	.
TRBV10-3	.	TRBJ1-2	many	CATSGTPTSRDTF	TGTGCCACCTCCGGGACACCAACTTCGAGGGACACCTTC
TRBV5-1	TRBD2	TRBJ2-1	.	CASSPEGLAGNYNEQFF	TGCGCCAGCAGCCCCGAGGGACTAGCGGGGAACTACAATGAGCAGTTCTTC
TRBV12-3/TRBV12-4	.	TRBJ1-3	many	CASIGGSGNTIYF	TGTGCCAGCATTGGGGGGTCTGGAAACACCATATATTTT
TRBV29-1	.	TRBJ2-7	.	CSGRTGRDEQYF	TGCAGCGGCCGGACAGGGAGGGACGAGCAGTACTTC
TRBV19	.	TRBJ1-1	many	CASSISQLNTEAFF	TGTGCCAGTAGTATTTCACAGCTGAACACTGAAGCTTTCTTT
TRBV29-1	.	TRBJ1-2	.	CSVEGRRAF	TGCAGCGTTGAGGGCAGGCGGGCCTTC
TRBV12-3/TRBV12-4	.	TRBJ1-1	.	CASSLGTHLNTEAFF	TGTGCCAGCAGTTTAGGGACACACCTTAACACTGAAGCTTTCTTT
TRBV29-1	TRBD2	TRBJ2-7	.	CSVDAAGGSSYEQYF	TGCAGCGTTGACGCGGCGGGGGGGAGCTCCTACGAGCAGTACTTC
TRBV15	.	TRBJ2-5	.	CATSRVFEGETQYF	TGTGCCACCAGCAGAGTGTTCGAGGGGGAGACCCAGTACTTC
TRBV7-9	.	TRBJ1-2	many	CASSLPQNYGYTF	TGTGCCAGCAGCCTCCCTCAGAACTATGGCTACACCTTC
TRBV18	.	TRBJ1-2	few	CASSPRGAGYGYTF	TGTGCCAGCTCACCTAGGGGCGCGGGCTATGGCTACACCTTC
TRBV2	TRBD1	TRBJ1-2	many	CASMDRTGGYTF	TGTGCCAGCATGGACAGGACTGGCGGCTACACCTTC
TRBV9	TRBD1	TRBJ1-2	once	CASSVGDSPNYGYTF	TGTGCCAGCAGCGTAGGGGACAGTCCTAACTATGGCTACACCTTC
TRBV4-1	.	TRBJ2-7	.	CASSLGEPRDSAYEQYF	TGCGCCAGCAGTCTAGGAGAACCCCGGGACTCAGCCTACGAGCAGTACTTC
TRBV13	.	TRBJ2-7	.	CASTTENYYEQYF	TGTGCCAGCACAACAGAGAATTACTACGAGCAGTACTTC
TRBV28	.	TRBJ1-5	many	CASSWDNDQPQHF	TGTGCCAGCAGTTGGGACAACGATCAGCCCCAGCATTTT
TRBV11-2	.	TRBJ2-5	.	CASSLGRDGQPQHFGEQFF	.
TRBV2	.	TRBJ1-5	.	CASGGVAGDQPQHF	TGTGCCAGCGGGGGAGTGGCAGGGGATCAGCCCCAGCATTTT
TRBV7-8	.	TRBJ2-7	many	CASSLEGISYEQYF	TGTGCCAGCAGCTTAGAAGGCATCTCCTACGAGCAGTACTTC
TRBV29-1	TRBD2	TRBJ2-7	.	CSVAGSGSSYEQYF	TGCAGCGTTGCGGGGAGCGGGAGCTCCTACGAGCAGTACTTC
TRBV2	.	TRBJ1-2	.	CASSQTVTNYGYTF	TGTGCCAGCAGTCAGACAGTCACTAACTATGGCTACACCTTC
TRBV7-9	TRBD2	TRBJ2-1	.	CASSLSSGPYNEQFF	TGTGCCAGCAGCTTATCTAGCGGCCCTTACAATGAGCAGTTCTTC